This entry lists 30 T cell receptor beta chains sequenced from one sample in a study of T-cell reconstitution after alpha-beta-depleted transplantation in children. During its preparation, the TCRbeta library received unique molecular identifiers. TCRdb used MiXCR to reprocess the PCR reads, holding one entry per CDR3 protein. The sample comprises 250,000 to 350,000 distinct CDR3 sequences, around 9.6% of which are singletons, and roughly 9.1% rests with the top ten. Sequences were derived from PBMCs from the stem cell graft donor, sampled from the stem cell graft. Receptor source: a human donor who donated a stem cell graft to a child with SCID.

This chain uses TRBV16 with TRBJ1-5; 8 bases align to TRBD1. This CDR3 has 16 amino acids. CDR1 is KGHSY, CDR2 FQNENV, per germline. V was clipped by 4 bases and J by 0 bases; unmatched bases: 5. This CDR3 is CASSLRDRYSNQPQHF. In nucleotides, the CDR3 is TGTGCCAGCAGCCTCCGGGACAGGTATAGCAATCAGCCCCAGCATTTT.

The chain couples TRBV12-3 or TRBV12-4 to TRBJ1-1; TRBD1 is a possible D gene (5 bases). Trimming left V 8 bases short and J 4 bases short, with 26 bases between. The CDR3 spans 17 residues. CDR3 DNA: TGTGCCAGCGCTTACTCACCCGGGACCCTCCGGTCCACTGAAGCTTTCTTT. Translated, it gives CASAYSPGTLRSTEAFF.

The V call is TRBV9, the J call TRBJ2-4, with D possibly matching TRBD2 (6 bases). Germline V gene sequence: CDR1 SGDLS, CDR2 YYNGEE. This CDR3 comprises 15 residues. V dropped 2 bases and J dropped 3 bases, with 12 bases sitting between them. CDR3 bases: TGTGCCAGCAGCGTCGGGGGTCACGGCAAAAACATTCAGTACTTC. Translation gives CASSVGGHGKNIQYF.

This clonotype was picked up a small number of times. This sequence joins TRBV12-3 or TRBV12-4 and TRBJ1-5; D is possibly TRBD1 (5 bases). V lost 2 bases and J lost 11, with 13 bases in between. This CDR3 is built from 13 residues. CDR3 sequence (DNA): TGTGCCAGCAGTTTAAGGGGACTGTTAGCCCAGCATTTT. This encodes CASSLRGLLAQHF.

Many counts were recorded for this clonotype. V gene TRBV13 combines with J gene TRBJ2-3; TRBD2 matches at 7 bases. V gave up 3 bases and J gave up 0 bases; unmatched junction bases: 3. Germline CDR1 PRHDT, CDR2 FYEKMQ (reference sequence). This CDR3 region has 15 residues. Written as DNA, the CDR3 is TGTGCCAGCAGCTTCGGGCGGGGGAGCACAGATACGCAGTATTTT. Translating gives CASSFGRGSTDTQYF.

In its sample, this clonotype was seen a few times. This chain links TRBV5-1 with TRBJ2-7; 10 bases match TRBD2. J was trimmed by 4 bases and V by 1 base; bases with no gene match: 5. In germline, CDR1 is SGHRS, CDR2 YFSETQ. The CDR3 has 15 residues. CDR3 protein: CASSLPLAGTYEQYF. The CDR3 DNA sequence: TGCGCCAGCAGCTTGCCACTAGCGGGGACATACGAGCAGTACTTC.

In this sample, this clonotype turned up a few times. The chain is built from TRBV12-3 or TRBV12-4 and TRBJ1-1; weak D call: TRBD1 (5 bases). This CDR3 is 12 amino acids long. With 6 bases removed from V and 11 bases from J, the gap between germline ends came to 16 bases. CDR3: CASSRGTWIAFF. The CDR3 region has the DNA TGTGCCAGCAGCCGCGGGACCTGGATCGCTTTCTTT.

The V gene is TRBV20-1, the J gene TRBJ1-1, with D possibly being TRBD1 (5 bases). CDR3 length: 14 amino acids. The V and J ends lost 6 bases and 5 bases respectively, with 19 bases between them. Germline V gene data show CDR1 as DFQATT and CDR2 as SNEGSKA (reference sequence). The CDR3: CSAPAGARGTEAFF. CDR3 in DNA: TGCAGTGCGCCCGCTGGGGCGAGAGGTACTGAAGCTTTCTTT.

This chain uses TRBV7-6 with TRBJ1-1; tentatively, D is TRBD1 (5 bases). This CDR3 contains 13 residues. Germline V lookup: CDR1 SGHVS, CDR2 FNYEAQ. V shed 5 bases and J shed 6 bases, with 13 bases lying between them. CDR3 residues: CASSGLRDAEAFF. In nucleotides, the CDR3 is TGTGCCAGCAGCGGCCTAAGGGACGCTGAAGCTTTCTTT.

The chain is built from TRBV5-1 and TRBJ2-2; 7 nucleotides match TRBD1. V trimming: 4 bases; J trimming: 7 bases; junction bases outside the gene matches: 10. Germline CDR1 SGHRS, CDR2 YFSETQ. This CDR3 has 15 residues. CDR3 loop: CASSATDRLGGELFF. The CDR3 coding sequence is TGCGCCAGCAGCGCGACGGACAGGCTCGGCGGGGAGCTGTTTTTT.

This clonotype was counted ten times or more. A read error may produce the germline difference seen at one junction end. V gene TRBV5-6 combines with J gene TRBJ1-2, with TRBD1 identical over 8 bases. The CDR3 consists of 14 residues. Germline values: CDR1 SGHDT, CDR2 YYEEEE. The CDR3 sequence: CASSLDRASGGYTF. CDR3 DNA sequence: TGTGCCAGCAGTTTGGACAGGGCCTCGGGAGGCTACACCTTC.

This chain connects TRBV11-2 to TRBJ1-1; D call uncertain. Germline V gives CDR1 SGHAT, CDR2 FQNNGV. V gave up 4 bases and J gave up 8 bases, with 8 bases separating them. CDR3 size: 11 residues. CDR3 coding DNA: TGTGCCAGCAGCTATGGGGTAGAAGCTTTCTTT. This encodes CASSYGVEAFF.

The rearrangement uses TRBV20-1 and TRBJ2-7, with D maybe TRBD1 (6 bases). This CDR3 spans 14 amino acids. Germline CDR1 is DFQATT and CDR2 is SNEGSKA (reference sequence). With 0 bases removed from V and 0 bases from J, the gap between germline ends came to 9 bases. The CDR3: CSAREPTGSYEQYF. The CDR3, as DNA: TGCAGTGCTAGAGAACCGACAGGCTCCTACGAGCAGTACTTC.

The rearrangement uses TRBV5-1 and TRBJ2-1; D could derive from TRBD1 or TRBD2 (6 bases each). From germline, CDR1 is SGHRS and CDR2 YFSETQ. The CDR3 is made up of 13 amino acids. V lost 4 bases to trimming and J lost 7 bases, with 12 bases between them. This CDR3 reads CASSGGGGNEQFF. As DNA, the CDR3 is TGCGCCAGCAGCGGAGGAGGGGGGAATGAGCAGTTCTTC.

At least ten counts were recorded for this clonotype. This chain connects TRBV5-1 to TRBJ1-6; D not resolved. This CDR3 comprises 13 residues. V lost 5 bases, J lost 7 bases, and 10 bases lay in between. CDR1 SGHRS and CDR2 YFSETQ come from the germline V gene. In DNA form, the CDR3 reads TGCGCCAGCAGTTCGGACCCAAATTCACCCCTCCACTTT. Encoded protein: CASSSDPNSPLHF.

This clonotype appeared a few times. V usage is TRBV2 and J usage is TRBJ2-6, with a possible D match to TRBD2 (5 bases). Trimming took 3 bases from V and 0 from J, leaving 9 bases between them. The germline CDR1 and CDR2 sequences are SNHLY and FYNNEI. The CDR3 is made up of 16 amino acids. The DNA of the CDR3 is TGTGCCAGCAGTGAGGGAGTTATCTCTGGGGCCAACGTCCTGACTTTC. This sequence encodes CASSEGVISGANVLTF.

This clonotype was picked up a small number of times. The chain uses TRBV15 and TRBJ1-6; TRBD1 matches at 12 bases. The CDR3 has 17 residues. CDR1 LNHNV and CDR2 YYDKDF come from the germline V gene (reference sequence). Trimming removed 7 bases from V and 7 bases from J; junction bases left unmatched: 11. This chain's CDR3 is CATKDPGQGAINSPLHF. The CDR3, as DNA: TGTGCCACCAAAGACCCGGGACAGGGGGCGATCAATTCACCCCTCCACTTT.

This clonotype was detected ten times or more. The chain combines TRBV12-3 or TRBV12-4 with TRBJ1-3; D unresolved. The CDR3 extends over 13 amino acids. V was pared by 5 bases and J by 4 bases, with 9 bases between. The CDR3 DNA is TGTGCCAGCAGTCAATTGTCCGGAAACACCATATATTTT. This translates into CASSQLSGNTIYF.

The V and J genes are TRBV3-1 and TRBJ1-1; 8 positions agree with TRBD1. Germline V gives CDR1 LGHDT, CDR2 YNNKEL (reference sequence). J was trimmed by 6 bases and V by 2 bases; bases with no gene match: 5. The CDR3 is made up of 14 amino acids. CDR3 loop: CASSQLDRAAEAFF. The CDR3 coding sequence is TGTGCCAGCAGCCAATTGGACAGGGCAGCTGAAGCTTTCTTT.

This clonotype was detected a few times. This chain connects TRBV20-1 to TRBJ2-1; 10 positions match TRBD2. Germline CDR1 reads DFQATT; CDR2 reads SNEGSKA (reference sequence). After removal of 6 bases from V and 4 bases from J, the junction contained 6 bases not matched to a gene. The CDR3 has 14 amino acids. CDR3 DNA sequence: TGCAGTGCCCTACTAGCGGGGACGTACAATGAGCAGTTCTTC. This gives the protein CSALLAGTYNEQFF.

This clonotype came up a few times. The chain uses TRBV5-1 and TRBJ2-1; 12 positions match TRBD2. The CDR3 runs to 16 residues. Germline-derived CDR1 and CDR2 are SGHRS and YFSETQ. Trimming cost V 0 bases and J 9 bases; bases outside gene matches: 7. CDR3 nucleotide sequence: TGCGCCAGCAGCTTGGAGCTAGCGGGGGGGGCAAGTGAGCAGTTCTTC. Translation: CASSLELAGGASEQFF.

This clonotype was observed a few times. The V and J genes are TRBV19 and TRBJ1-1; tentative D call: TRBD1 (5 bases). With 9 bases removed from V and 5 bases from J, the gap between germline ends came to 16 bases. This CDR3 is 13 amino acids long. The germline gives CDR1 LNHDA, CDR2 SQIVND (reference sequence). CDR3 nucleotide sequence: TGTGCCAGCTCTTCCAGGGTGCGTACTGAAGCTTTCTTT. Protein: CASSSRVRTEAFF.

The rearrangement links TRBV20-1 to TRBJ2-5; D could derive from TRBD1 or TRBD2 (7 bases each). V gave up 4 bases and J gave up 5 bases, with 17 bases separating them. Germline-derived CDR1 and CDR2 are DFQATT and SNEGSKA (reference sequence). There are 14 residues in the CDR3. This CDR3 reads CSATLSRGGETQYF. In DNA, the CDR3 is TGCAGTGCTACCTTATCCAGGGGGGGGGAGACCCAGTACTTC.

V usage is TRBV21-1 and J usage is TRBJ2-7; the DNA was not compared with TRBD1, the D call given in the table. TRBV21-1 is classified as a pseudogene. CDR3 length: 14 amino acids. CDR3 amino acids: CASNHSDRYYEQYF. DNA for the CDR3: TGTGCCAGCAACCATTCGGACAGATACTACGAGCAGTACTTC.

The chain links TRBV25-1 to TRBJ2-5; TRBD2 matches 16 bases. This CDR3 contains 19 residues. CDR1 MGHDK and CDR2 SYGVNS come from the germline V gene. Trimming took 2 bases from V and 3 from J; bases not matched to a gene: 9. This chain's CDR3 is CASSELLGTSGGAKETQYF. As DNA, the CDR3 is TGTGCCAGCAGTGAACTCCTTGGGACTAGCGGGGGGGCGAAAGAGACCCAGTACTTC. The full variable domain, rest sourced from reference TRBV25-1 and TRBJ2-5, is EADIYQTPRYLVIGTGKKITLECSQTMGHDKMYWYQQDPGMELHLIHYSYGVNSTEKGDLSSESTVSRIRTEHFPLTLESARPSHTSQYLCASSELLGTSGGAKETQYFGPGTRLLVL.

This clonotype was seen repeatedly, ten times or more. The chain carries TRBV6-5 and TRBJ1-2; D might be TRBD1 (6 bases). Trimming took off 4 bases at V and 2 bases at J, with 8 bases between the two ends. The CDR3 consists of 13 residues. Germline V gene lookup returns CDR1 MNHEY and CDR2 SVGAGI. Here the CDR3 reads CASSSTGNYGYTF. DNA of the CDR3: TGTGCCAGCAGTTCCACAGGGAACTATGGCTACACCTTC.

In this sample, this clonotype turned up a few times. V and J are TRBV5-1 and TRBJ2-1; 9 nucleotides line up with TRBD2. The germline CDR1 and CDR2 sequences are SGHRS and YFSETQ. This CDR3 spans 16 amino acids. V gave up 0 bases and J gave up 3 bases; unmatched junction bases: 4. In nucleotides, the CDR3 is TGCGCCAGCAGCTTGGGACTAGCGGCACACTACAATGAGCAGTTCTTC. This sequence encodes CASSLGLAAHYNEQFF.

This clonotype occurred a few times. The chain combines TRBV11-2 with TRBJ2-5, with D tentatively TRBD2 (5 bases). Germline V gene sequence: CDR1 SGHAT, CDR2 FQNNGV. The CDR3 runs to 15 residues. The germline V and J ends were trimmed by 6 bases and 4 bases, with 18 bases remaining between them. The CDR3 region has the DNA TGTGCCAGCAGGGGAGTGCAGGTGCTAGGAGAGACCCAGTACTTC. Protein sequence: CASRGVQVLGETQYF.

This clonotype has a handful of counts. The genes are TRBV7-9 and TRBJ2-1; D call uncertain. The CDR3 totals 15 residues. Trimming pared 2 bases from V and 8 bases from J, leaving 16 bases between. Germline assignment: CDR1 SEHNR and CDR2 FQNEAQ (reference sequence). CDR3 nucleotides: TGTGCCAGCAGCTTATCGATAGGGTCTTTCCATGAGCAGTTCTTC. It yields the protein CASSLSIGSFHEQFF.

This clonotype occurred a few times. The genes are TRBV7-9 and TRBJ1-2; D is undetermined. The germline V and J ends were trimmed by 0 bases and 8 bases, with 10 bases remaining between them. The germline V gene encodes CDR1 SEHNR and CDR2 FQNEAQ (reference sequence). This CDR3 has 13 amino acids. The CDR3 DNA reads as TGTGCCAGCAGCTTAGCCGGGGAAGTAGGCTACACCTTC. Translated, it gives CASSLAGEVGYTF. The entire variable domain, with the rest obtained from reference TRBV7-9 and TRBJ1-2, is as follows: DTGVSQNPRHKITKRGQNVTFRCDPISEHNRLYWYRQTLGQGPEFLTYFQNEAQLEKSRLLSDRFSAERPKGSFSTLEIQRTEQGDSAMYLCASSLAGEVGYTFGSGTRLTVV.